Each of the 5 T cell receptor beta chains below was sequenced from the same sample in a study of identical twins. One entry per CDR3 protein results from TCRdb running MiXCR on the 5' RACE reads. The sample contains 700,000 or so distinct CDR3 sequences, more than 6.5% of which appear only once. The sample also formed part of further work on yellow fever vaccine responses in identical twins.

Sequencing used PBMCs. The source is a woman in her late teens or twenties in good health.

This clonotype was found a few times. The genes are TRBV4-3 and TRBJ2-5; 7 nucleotides align to TRBD2. This CDR3 has 17 residues. Trimming took 0 bases from V and 4 from J; bases not matched to a gene: 11. Per the germline V gene, CDR1 is LGHNA and CDR2 is YSLEER. The CDR3 reads CASSQDRRELDIETQYF. CDR3 DNA sequence: TGCGCCAGCAGCCAAGATCGGCGGGAGCTAGATATAGAGACCCAGTACTTC.

The chain uses TRBV20-1 and TRBJ1-1; TRBD1 is a possible D gene (6 bases). The CDR3 length is 14 residues. Germline V gene sequence: CDR1 DFQATT, CDR2 SNEGSKA (reference sequence). CDR3 residues: CSPHQGRGNTEAFF. CDR3 sequence (DNA): TGCAGCCCGCACCAGGGCAGGGGGAACACTGAAGCTTTCTTT.

V is TRBV20-1 and J is TRBJ2-3, with D possibly being TRBD1 or TRBD2 (5 bases each). This CDR3 has 14 residues. CDR1 and CDR2 (germline): DFQATT, SNEGSKA (reference sequence). The V end lost 3 bases, the J end lost 3 bases, and 13 bases lay between the germline ends. The CDR3 region is CSASWDVWTDTQYF. The CDR3 bases are TGCAGTGCTAGTTGGGACGTGTGGACAGATACGCAGTATTTT.

The chain joins TRBV20-1 to TRBJ2-5; D is undetermined. CDR1 and CDR2 (germline): DFQATT, SNEGSKA (reference sequence). This CDR3 region has 12 residues. The V gene lost 0 bases and the J gene lost 5 bases, with 7 bases spanning the gap. Here the CDR3 reads CSAREDRETQYF. The CDR3 region has the DNA TGCAGTGCTAGAGAGGATAGGGAGACCCAGTACTTC.

V is TRBV6-2 or TRBV6-3 and J is TRBJ2-2; no reliable D call. The germline gives CDR1 MNHEY, CDR2 SVGEGT. This CDR3 has 14 residues. Trimming removed 6 bases from V and 5 bases from J, with 13 bases in between. In DNA form, the CDR3 reads TGTGCCAGCAGACTCAACCCTCCGACCGGGGAGCTGTTTTTT. Its translation is CASRLNPPTGELFF.